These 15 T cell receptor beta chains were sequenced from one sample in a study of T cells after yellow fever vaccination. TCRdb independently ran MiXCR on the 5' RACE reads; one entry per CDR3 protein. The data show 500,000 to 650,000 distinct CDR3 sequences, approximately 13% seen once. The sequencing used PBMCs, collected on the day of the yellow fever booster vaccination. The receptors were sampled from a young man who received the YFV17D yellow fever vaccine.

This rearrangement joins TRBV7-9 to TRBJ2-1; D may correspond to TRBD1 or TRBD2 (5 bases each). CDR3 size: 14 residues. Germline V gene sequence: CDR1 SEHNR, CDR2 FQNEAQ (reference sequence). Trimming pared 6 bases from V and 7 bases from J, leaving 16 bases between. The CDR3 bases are TGTGCCAGCAGGGGACCTCAAATATCAAATGAGCAGTTCTTC. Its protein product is CASRGPQISNEQFF.

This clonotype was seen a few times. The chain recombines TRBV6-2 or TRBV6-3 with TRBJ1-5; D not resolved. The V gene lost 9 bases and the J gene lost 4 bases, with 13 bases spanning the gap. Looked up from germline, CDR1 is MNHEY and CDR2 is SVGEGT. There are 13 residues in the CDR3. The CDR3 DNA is TGTGCCAGTACTCCGGGAGCTAATCAGCCCCAGCATTTT. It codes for CASTPGANQPQHF.

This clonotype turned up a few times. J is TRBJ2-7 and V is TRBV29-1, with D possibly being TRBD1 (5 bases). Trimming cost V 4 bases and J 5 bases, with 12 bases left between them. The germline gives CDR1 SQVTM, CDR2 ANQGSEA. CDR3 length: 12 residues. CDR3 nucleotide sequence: TGCAGCGTTGGGCAGGGCAGCCACGAGCAGTACTTC. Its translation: CSVGQGSHEQYF.

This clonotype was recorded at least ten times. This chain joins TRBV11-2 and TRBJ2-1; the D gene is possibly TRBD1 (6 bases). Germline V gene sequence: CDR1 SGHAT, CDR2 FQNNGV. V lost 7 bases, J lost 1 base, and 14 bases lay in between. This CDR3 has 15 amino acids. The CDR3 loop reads CASILGHSSYNEQFF. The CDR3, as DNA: TGTGCCAGCATCCTGGGACATTCGTCCTACAATGAGCAGTTCTTC.

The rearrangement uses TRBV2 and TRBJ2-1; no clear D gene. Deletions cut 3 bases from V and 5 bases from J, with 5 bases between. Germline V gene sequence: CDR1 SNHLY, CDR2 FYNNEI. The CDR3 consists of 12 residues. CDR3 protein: CASSESDNEQFF. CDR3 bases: TGTGCCAGCAGTGAGTCTGACAATGAGCAGTTCTTC.

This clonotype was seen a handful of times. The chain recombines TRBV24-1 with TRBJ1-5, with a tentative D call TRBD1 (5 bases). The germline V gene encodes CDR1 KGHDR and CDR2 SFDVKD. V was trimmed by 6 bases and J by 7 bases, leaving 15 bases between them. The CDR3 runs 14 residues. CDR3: CATSSSQGTQPQHF. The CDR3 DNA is TGTGCCACCAGTAGTTCGCAGGGTACCCAGCCCCAGCATTTT.

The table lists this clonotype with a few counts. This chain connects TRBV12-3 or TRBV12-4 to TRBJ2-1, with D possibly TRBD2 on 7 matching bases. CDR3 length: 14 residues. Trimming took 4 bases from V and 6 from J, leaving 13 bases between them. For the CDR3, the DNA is TGTGCCAGCAGTTGGGGGGGCCTTTCCAATGAGCAGTTCTTC. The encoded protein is CASSWGGLSNEQFF.

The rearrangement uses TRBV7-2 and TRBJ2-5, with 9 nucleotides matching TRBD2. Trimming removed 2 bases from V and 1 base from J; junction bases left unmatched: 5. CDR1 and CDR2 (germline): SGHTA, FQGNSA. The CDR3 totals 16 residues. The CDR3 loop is CASSLMASGIQETQYF. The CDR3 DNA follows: TGTGCCAGCAGCTTAATGGCTAGCGGGATCCAAGAGACCCAGTACTTC.

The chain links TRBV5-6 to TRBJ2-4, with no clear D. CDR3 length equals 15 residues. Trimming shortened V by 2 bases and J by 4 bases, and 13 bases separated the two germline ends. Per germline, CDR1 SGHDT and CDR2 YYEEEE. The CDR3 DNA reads TGTGCCAGCAGCTTCAGAGGCCCGGCTAAAAACATTCAGTACTTC. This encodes CASSFRGPAKNIQYF. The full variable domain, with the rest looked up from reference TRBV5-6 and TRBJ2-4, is DAGVTQSPTHLIKTRGQQVTLRCSPKSGHDTVSWYQQALGQGPQFIFQYYEEEERQRGNFPDRFSGHQFPNYSSELNVNALLLGDSALYLCASSFRGPAKNIQYFGAGTRLSVL.

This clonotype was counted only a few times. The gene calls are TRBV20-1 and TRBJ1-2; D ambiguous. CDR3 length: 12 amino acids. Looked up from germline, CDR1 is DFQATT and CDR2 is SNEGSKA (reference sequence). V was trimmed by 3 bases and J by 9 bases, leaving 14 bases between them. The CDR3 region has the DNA TGCAGTGCTAGGGAAGGACGCGCTCGCTACACCTTC. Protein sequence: CSAREGRARYTF.

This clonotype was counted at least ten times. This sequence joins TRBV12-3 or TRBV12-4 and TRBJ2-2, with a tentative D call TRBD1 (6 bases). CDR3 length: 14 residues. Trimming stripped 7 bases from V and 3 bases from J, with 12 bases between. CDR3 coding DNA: TGTGCCAGCACCCGGGACACCGACACCGGGGAGCTGTTTTTT. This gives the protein CASTRDTDTGELFF.

The CDR3 sequence: CASSPEGRGGWNEQFF. As DNA, the CDR3 is TGTGCCAGCAGCCCAGAGGGGCGGGGTGGTTGGAATGAGCAGTTCTTC. This chain connects TRBV9 to TRBJ2-1; the D gene is possibly TRBD2 (6 bases). The CDR3 runs to 16 residues. Germline CDR1 SGDLS, CDR2 YYNGEE. Trimming left V 4 bases short and J 7 bases short, with 21 bases between. Full variable domain (remainder filled in from reference TRBV9 and TRBJ2-1): DSGVTQTPKHLITATGQRVTLRCSPRSGDLSVYWYQQSLDQGLQFLIQYYNGEERAKGNILERFSAQQFPDLHSELNLSSLELGDSALYFCASSPEGRGGWNEQFFGPGTRLTVL.

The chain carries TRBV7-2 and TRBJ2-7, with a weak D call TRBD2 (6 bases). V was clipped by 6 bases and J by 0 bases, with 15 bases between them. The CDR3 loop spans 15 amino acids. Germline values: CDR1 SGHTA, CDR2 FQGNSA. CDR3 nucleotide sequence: TGTGCCAGCAGTTCACAGGCGGGGAGCTCCTACGAGCAGTACTTC. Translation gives CASSSQAGSSYEQYF.

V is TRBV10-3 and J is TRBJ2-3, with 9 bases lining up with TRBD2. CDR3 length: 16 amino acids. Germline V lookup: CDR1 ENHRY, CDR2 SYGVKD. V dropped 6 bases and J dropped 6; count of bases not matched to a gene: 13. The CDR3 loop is CAIRGPWGSGSDTQYF. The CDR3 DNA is TGTGCCATCAGGGGACCTTGGGGTAGCGGGAGCGATACGCAGTATTTT.

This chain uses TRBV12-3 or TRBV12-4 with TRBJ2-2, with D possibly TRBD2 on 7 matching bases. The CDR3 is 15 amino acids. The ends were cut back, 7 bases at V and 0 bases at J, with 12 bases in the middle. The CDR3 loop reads CASKGGGANTGELFF. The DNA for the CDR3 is TGTGCCAGCAAGGGCGGGGGCGCGAACACCGGGGAGCTGTTTTTT.